Presented here are 3 T cell receptor beta chains from one specimen sequenced in a study of shared clonotypes between healthy human individuals. The table came from immunoSEQ multiplex PCR; TCRdb's copy has only in-frame clones and leaves some out. The data contain approximately 1,500,000 clones, around 98% of them singletons. Sequences were obtained from naive CD4+ T cells sorted from blood. Subset of the sample: CD45RA+ positively selected. The receptors shown here come from a man aged 30 to 39 in good health.

The chain recombines TRBV4-3 with TRBJ1-4; TRBD1 matches 9 bases. The CDR3 totals 15 residues. J gave up 6 bases and V 3 bases, and 5 bases lay outside the gene matches. Germline V gives CDR1 LGHNA, CDR2 YSLEER. In DNA form, the CDR3 reads TGCGCCAGCAGCCAGGATACAGGGGGCGATGAAAAACTGTTTTTT. Translated, it gives CASSQDTGGDEKLFF.

The rearrangement uses TRBV5-6 and TRBJ1-5; D unresolved. The CDR3 covers 13 residues. V lost 0 bases and J lost 3, with 4 bases in between. Germline lookup yields CDR1 SGHDT and CDR2 YYEEEE. DNA for the CDR3: TGTGCCAGCAGCTTGGGGTACAATCAGCCCCAGCATTTT. Protein product: CASSLGYNQPQHF.

The rearrangement links TRBV5-1 to TRBJ2-7, with 8 positions matching TRBD2. The trim removed 4 bases at V and 5 bases at J, leaving 20 bases unmatched. The CDR3 covers 18 residues. Germline CDR1 is SGHRS and CDR2 is YFSETQ. The CDR3 coding sequence is TGCGCCAGCAGCCGGAAGGACCTGAGAGCGGGAGTTCTGAACGAGCAGTACTTC. Protein product: CASSRKDLRAGVLNEQYF.